The clone carrying this TCR beta chain was detected a few times. Its antigen is as yet unknown. The entry originates in a study of T cells in Graves' hyperthyroidism and ophthalmopathy. Study results and caveats: Within blood appeared most thyroid clonotypes that had expanded above 0.001.

Amplified TCR beta CDR3 regions came from RNA transcripts. HTBI primers drove first-round RT-PCR of the TCR CDR3. Via MiXCR, TCRdb re-called the multiplex PCR reads, giving one row per CDR3 protein. The sample consists of a few hundred thousand distinct CDR3 sequences, 15% to 18% of them appearing once. The germline V gene encodes CDR1 SEHNR and CDR2 FQNEAQ (reference sequence). This CDR3 is built from 12 residues. V gave up 2 bases and J gave up 3 bases, with 5 bases separating them. This chain uses TRBV7-9 with TRBJ2-7; D unclear. The sequenced sample was blood. The TCR was taken from a woman in her 30s with Graves' hyperthyroidism. DNA of the CDR3: TGTGCCAGCAGCTTACCCAACTACGAGCAGTACTTC. Amino acid sequence: CASSLPNYEQYF.